The present TCR beta chain was sequenced within a study of cytomegalovirus exposure and HLA in healthy donors. CDR3 length: 12 amino acids. Trimming pared 7 bases from V and 4 bases from J, leaving 13 bases between. Germline V gives CDR1 SQVTM, CDR2 ANQGSEA. The PCR ran on 60 Vbeta and 13 Jbeta primers. Some clones are missing from TCRdb's copy, which holds only in-frame ones; the method was immunoSEQ multiplex PCR. The table includes approximately 180,000 clones, more than 60% detected once. This clone was seen more than once but under ten times. This TCR was recovered from a human donor in good health. Sequenced sample: PBMCs. The chain has TRBV29-1 and TRBJ1-2, with D perhaps TRBD1 (6 bases). This CDR3 is CSAEQGPYGYTF. As DNA, the CDR3 is TGCAGCGCCGAACAGGGCCCCTATGGCTACACCTTC.